These 30 T cell receptor beta chains originate from one sample sequenced in a study of blood T cell repertoires in COVID-19. Produced via immunoSEQ multiplex PCR; TCRdb's table is partial and in-frame only. The data show about 120,000 clones, 79% seen once. Sequenced: peripheral blood. These TCRs come from an elderly woman with acute or convalescent COVID-19.

The rearrangement joins TRBV19 to TRBJ1-6; a possible D gene is TRBD1 (6 bases). The CDR3 is made up of 14 amino acids. V was cut by 4 bases and J by 5 bases, with 9 bases left in between. Germline CDR1 LNHDA, CDR2 SQIVND (reference sequence). This CDR3 reads CASSTDSNNSPLHF. The CDR3 DNA follows: TGTGCCAGTAGTACGGACAGCAATAATTCACCCCTCCACTTT.

Points on this clone: One end of the junction is discordant with germline, which a read error may explain. V and J are TRBV19 and TRBJ2-7; D may be TRBD2 (5 bases). Germline CDR1 and CDR2: LNHDA and SQIVND (reference sequence). The CDR3 extends over 14 amino acids. CDR3 bases: TGTACCAGTAGTATGGGGAGCCTTTCCTACGAGCAGTACTTC. This encodes CTSSMGSLSYEQYF.

V usage is TRBV6-2 or TRBV6-3 and J usage is TRBJ2-1; 11 positions agree with TRBD2. CDR1 and CDR2 from the germline V gene are MNHEY and SVGEGT. The junction had 11 bases not matched to a gene; V was cut back by 2 bases and J by 8 bases. This CDR3 comprises 17 residues. CDR3 in amino acids: CASSYGLAGGSLDEQFF. DNA for the CDR3: TGTGCCAGCAGTTACGGGCTAGCGGGAGGTAGTTTGGATGAGCAGTTCTTC.

The chain uses TRBV6-5 and TRBJ1-1; D unresolved. Germline lookup yields CDR1 MNHEY and CDR2 SVGAGI. Trimming removed 9 bases from V and 5 bases from J, with 19 bases in between. The length of the CDR3 is 14 residues. The chain's CDR3 is CASRAEIVYTEAFF. In DNA, the CDR3 is TGTGCCAGTCGCGCGGAGATTGTATATACTGAAGCTTTCTTT.

The chain is built from TRBV5-4 and TRBJ2-5, with TRBD1 matching over 8 bases. Germline assignment: CDR1 SGHNT and CDR2 YYREEE (reference sequence). J was trimmed by 2 bases and V by 4 bases; bases with no gene match: 7. The CDR3 is made up of 15 amino acids. The CDR3 sequence: CASSPRTGRQETQYF. The CDR3 bases are TGTGCCAGCAGCCCCCGGACAGGGAGGCAAGAGACCCAGTACTTC.

The chain has TRBV5-1 and TRBJ1-1; D not certain. This CDR3 has 14 amino acids. V gave up 4 bases and J gave up 0 bases, with 10 bases separating them. Germline V gene data show CDR1 as SGHRS and CDR2 as YFSETQ. The CDR3 protein is CASSIDGVNTEAFF. The CDR3 DNA is TGCGCCAGCAGCATAGACGGAGTGAACACTGAAGCTTTCTTT.

This rearrangement joins TRBV28 to TRBJ1-5, with D hard to call. The CDR3 runs 13 residues. CDR1 and CDR2 from the germline V gene are MDHEN and SYDVKM. V gave up 8 bases and J gave up 5 bases, with 13 bases separating them. DNA of the CDR3: TGTGCCAGCTCGGGAGCCCGTTATCAGCCCCAGCATTTT. It codes for CASSGARYQPQHF.

The chain joins TRBV7-9 to TRBJ1-5; possibly TRBD1 for D (6 bases). CDR3 size: 15 residues. Trimming stripped 6 bases from V and 5 bases from J, with 17 bases between. CDR1 is SEHNR and CDR2 is FQNEAQ in the germline V gene (reference sequence). The CDR3 spells CASSRGQRRDQPQHF. In DNA form, the CDR3 reads TGTGCCAGCAGTCGCGGACAGAGGAGAGATCAGCCCCAGCATTTT.

The chain uses TRBV11-1 and TRBJ2-3, with 12 bases lining up with TRBD2. Germline-derived CDR1 and CDR2 are SGHAT and FQDESV (reference sequence). The J segment lost 5 bases and the V segment lost 6 bases, leaving 9 bases of the junction unmatched. This CDR3 comprises 16 residues. CDR3 sequence (DNA): TGTGCCAGCAGTCGGGAACTAGCGGGGGGTGGAGATACGCAGTATTTT. This encodes CASSRELAGGGDTQYF.

The CDR3 region has the DNA TGTGCCACCGGGCGGGGGGGGTTCTATGGCTACACCTTC. This encodes CATGRGGFYGYTF. The rearrangement links TRBV15 to TRBJ1-2; perhaps TRBD1 as D (5 bases). CDR3 length: 13 amino acids. Germline values: CDR1 LNHNV, CDR2 YYDKDF (reference sequence). V was trimmed by 8 bases and J by 4 bases, leaving 14 bases between them.

V and J are TRBV9 and TRBJ2-5, with no clear D. The CDR3 extends over 14 amino acids. V was cut by 4 bases and J by 0 bases, with 10 bases left in between. Germline CDR1 SGDLS, CDR2 YYNGEE. The CDR3 sequence: CASSPRSDQETQYF. The CDR3 DNA reads TGTGCCAGCAGCCCGAGGAGCGACCAAGAGACCCAGTACTTC.

The rearrangement links TRBV6-5 to TRBJ2-5, with TRBD1 matching over 9 bases. With V trimmed by 5 bases and J by 5 bases, 6 bases remained unmatched. Per the germline V gene, CDR1 is MNHEY and CDR2 is SVGAGI. The CDR3 is made up of 14 amino acids. This chain's CDR3 is CASSRQGEGETQYF. The CDR3 DNA reads TGTGCCAGCAGTAGACAGGGGGAGGGGGAGACCCAGTACTTC.

The genes are TRBV6-2 or TRBV6-3 and TRBJ2-3; 13 positions agree with TRBD2. Germline V gene sequence: CDR1 MNHEY, CDR2 SVGEGT. V shed 5 bases, J shed 3 bases, and the junction held 2 bases outside the gene matches. CDR3 size: 15 residues. CDR3 nucleotide sequence: TGTGCCAGCAGTCGGACTAGCGGGGGTACAGATACGCAGTATTTT. This sequence encodes CASSRTSGGTDTQYF.

The J gene is TRBJ1-2, the V gene TRBV5-1, with 10 nucleotides matching TRBD1. Per germline, CDR1 SGHRS and CDR2 YFSETQ. Losses at the gene ends were 2 bases for V and 3 bases for J; bases not matched to a gene: 4. This CDR3 region has 15 residues. DNA of the CDR3: TGCGCCAGCAGCTTAGGGACAGGGGTTTACTATGGCTACACCTTC. Translated: CASSLGTGVYYGYTF.

This rearrangement joins TRBV4-2 to TRBJ2-7; TRBD1 matches at 7 bases. Germline V gene sequence: CDR1 LGHNA, CDR2 YNFKEQ. V lost 0 bases to trimming and J lost 4 bases; unmatched junction nucleotides: 12. The CDR3 is 17 amino acids. This chain's CDR3 is CASSQDYSPGTVYEQYF. In DNA form, the CDR3 reads TGTGCCAGCAGCCAAGACTACTCTCCCGGGACAGTTTACGAGCAGTACTTC.

The CDR3 DNA reads as TGTGCCAGCTCCCTCTCGATGGGGCGTCAAGAGACCCAGTACTTC. Translated, it gives CASSLSMGRQETQYF. This rearrangement joins TRBV2 to TRBJ2-5; D may be TRBD1 (5 bases). The CDR3 is made up of 15 amino acids. V was cut by 8 bases and J by 2 bases, with 18 bases left in between. The germline V gene has CDR1 SNHLY and CDR2 FYNNEI.

This sequence joins TRBV7-9 and TRBJ1-2, with D possibly being TRBD1 (6 bases). Trimming removed 3 bases from V and 4 bases from J, with 6 bases in between. Germline CDR1 is SEHNR and CDR2 is FQNEAQ (reference sequence). The CDR3 spans 12 residues. The CDR3 loop reads CASSLTGYGYTF. The CDR3 DNA follows: TGTGCCAGCAGCTTGACAGGCTATGGCTACACCTTC.

The genes are TRBV5-4 and TRBJ2-2; D unclear. V gave up 10 bases and J gave up 3 bases, with 10 bases separating them. The germline gives CDR1 SGHNT, CDR2 YYREEE (reference sequence). The CDR3 has 12 amino acids. In DNA form, the CDR3 reads TGTGCCGTCCTCCTAGACACCGGGGAGCTGTTTTTT. Its translation is CAVLLDTGELFF.

The rearrangement uses TRBV3-1 (or the pseudogene TRBV3-2) and TRBJ2-3; the match to TRBD2 covers 7 bases. The CDR3 has 16 amino acids. The V and J ends lost 2 bases and 0 bases, in that order; junction bases with no gene match: 5. Germline V gene lookup returns CDR1 LGHDT and CDR2 YNNKEL (reference sequence). The CDR3 region has the DNA TGTGCCAGCAGCCAAAAGGTAGCGGGCAGCACAGATACGCAGTATTTT. Translated: CASSQKVAGSTDTQYF.

This chain joins TRBV28 and TRBJ1-1; D unresolved. V lost 5 bases to trimming and J lost 3 bases, with 10 bases between them. The CDR3 length is 13 residues. CDR1 and CDR2 (germline): MDHEN, SYDVKM. CDR3 protein: CASSQATHTEAFF. In nucleotides, the CDR3 is TGTGCCAGCAGTCAAGCCACGCACACTGAAGCTTTCTTT.

This clone has more than one count but fewer than ten. This CDR3 is CASSAAYRSPDQHF. The DNA of the CDR3 is TGTGCCAGTAGTGCGGCCTACAGGTCACCCGACCAGCATTTT. The rearrangement links TRBV19 to TRBJ1-5; weak D call: TRBD1 (5 bases). Trimming cost V 5 bases and J 12 bases, with 20 bases left between them. Germline CDR1 and CDR2: LNHDA and SQIVND (reference sequence). The CDR3 is 14 residues long.

This chain uses TRBV7-2 with TRBJ1-1; perhaps TRBD1 as D (6 bases). Trimming cost V 5 bases and J 0 bases, with 10 bases left between them. The CDR3 runs 14 residues. CDR1 is SGHTA and CDR2 is FQGNSA in the germline V gene. CDR3 coding DNA: TGTGCCAGCAGCCCACAGGGCCTGAACACTGAAGCTTTCTTT. It encodes CASSPQGLNTEAFF.

This sequence joins TRBV19 and TRBJ1-2; maybe TRBD1 (5 bases). Germline V gives CDR1 LNHDA, CDR2 SQIVND (reference sequence). CDR3 length: 12 amino acids. V was trimmed by 5 bases and J by 8 bases, leaving 12 bases between them. CDR3 in amino acids: CASSGQGWGYTF. Here the CDR3 DNA reads TGTGCCAGTAGTGGGCAGGGTTGGGGCTACACCTTC.

This rearrangement joins TRBV5-1 to TRBJ2-3; no firm D call. Trimming left V 4 bases short and J 8 bases short, with 17 bases between. Per the germline V gene, CDR1 is SGHRS and CDR2 is YFSETQ. The CDR3 contains 14 residues. CDR3 sequence reads: CASSDPRSSGTQYF. The DNA for the CDR3 is TGCGCCAGCAGCGACCCCCGATCCTCAGGTACGCAGTATTTT. Together with reference TRBV5-1 and TRBJ2-3, the CDR3 gives the full variable domain: KAGVTQTPRYLIKTRGQQVTLSCSPISGHRSVSWYQQTPGQGLQFLFEYFSETQRNKGNFPGRFSGRQFSNSRSEMNVSTLELGDSALYLCASSDPRSSGTQYFGPGTRLTVL.

The chain uses TRBV5-1 and TRBJ1-2, with D perhaps TRBD1 (5 bases). Germline lookup yields CDR1 SGHRS and CDR2 YFSETQ. The CDR3 loop spans 12 amino acids. Trimming left V 1 base short and J 8 bases short, with 9 bases between. The CDR3 region is CASSLPGPGYTF. The DNA for the CDR3 is TGCGCCAGCAGCTTGCCAGGGCCCGGCTACACCTTC.

The rearrangement uses TRBV19 and TRBJ2-2, with 8 bases lining up with TRBD1. J was trimmed by 1 base and V by 10 bases; bases with no gene match: 5. There are 14 residues in the CDR3. Germline lookup yields CDR1 LNHDA and CDR2 SQIVND (reference sequence). The CDR3 here is CATGQGLNTGELFF. In DNA, the CDR3 is TGTGCCACCGGACAGGGATTGAACACCGGGGAGCTGTTTTTT.

The V and J genes are TRBV7-9 and TRBJ1-3; weak D call: TRBD1 (6 bases). The CDR3 extends over 14 amino acids. Trimming cost V 3 bases and J 4 bases, with 10 bases left between them. Germline lookup yields CDR1 SEHNR and CDR2 FQNEAQ (reference sequence). The DNA for the CDR3 is TGTGCCAGCAGCTTCGACAGGTCAGGAAACACCATATATTTT. Amino acids: CASSFDRSGNTIYF.

The chain is built from TRBV7-2 and TRBJ1-1; D not resolved. This CDR3 region has 15 residues. Germline V gene data show CDR1 as SGHTA and CDR2 as FQGNSA. The germline V and J ends were trimmed by 3 bases and 1 base, with 12 bases remaining between them. The CDR3 DNA reads as TGTGCCAGCAGCTTGGTCTGGGCGGGGAACACTGAAGCTTTCTTT. Its translation: CASSLVWAGNTEAFF.

The V and J genes are TRBV20-1 and TRBJ2-1; D ambiguous. The CDR3 has 10 amino acids. Trimming pared 5 bases from V and 7 bases from J, leaving 6 bases between. The germline gives CDR1 DFQATT, CDR2 SNEGSKA (reference sequence). CDR3 protein: CSALGNEQFF. CDR3 in DNA: TGCAGTGCTCTCGGGAATGAGCAGTTCTTC.

The chain is built from TRBV2 and TRBJ1-2, with 7 bases lining up with TRBD1. Germline V gene lookup returns CDR1 SNHLY and CDR2 FYNNEI. This CDR3 comprises 14 residues. V gave up 4 bases and J gave up 8 bases; unmatched junction bases: 10. The CDR3 spells CASSGDSPPGGYTF. The CDR3 coding sequence is TGTGCCAGCAGTGGGGACAGCCCGCCGGGAGGCTACACCTTC.